The 2 T cell receptor beta chains below were found in one sample sequenced in a study of shared clonotypes between healthy human individuals. Positively selected for CCR7, the CD45RO-negative cells used as naive CD8 cells excluded terminally differentiated effector memory CD45RA+ cells. Sequenced by immunoSEQ multiplex PCR; TCRdb stores in-frame clones only, minus some. Counted here are about 2.1 million clones, 80% to 95% occurring once; the ten biggest clones make up more than 1.5%. Sequenced input: naive CD8+ T cells from PBMCs. Receptor source: a man between 18 and 35 years old in good health. Some clones in this sample may be carry-over from other donors' samples.

This clone appeared a single time. This chain uses TRBV27 with TRBJ2-7; D may be TRBD2 (6 bases). Trimming took off 5 bases at V and 3 bases at J, with 17 bases between the two ends. The CDR3 totals 15 residues. Germline CDR1 is MNHEY and CDR2 is SMNVEV (reference sequence). In DNA form, the CDR3 reads TGTGCCAGCAGTGTAGACAGTAGGGGACTCTACGAGCAGTACTTC. Its protein product is CASSVDSRGLYEQYF.

This rearrangement joins TRBV10-3 to TRBJ1-1, with D possibly TRBD1 on 6 matching bases. Trimming shortened V by 6 bases and J by 1 base, and 9 bases separated the two germline ends. There are 13 residues in the CDR3. Germline CDR1 ENHRY, CDR2 SYGVKD. CDR3 protein: CAIRGGGNTEAFF. CDR3 sequence (DNA): TGTGCCATCAGAGGAGGGGGGAACACTGAAGCTTTCTTT.